The 26 T cell receptor beta chains below were found in one sample sequenced in a study of T-cell memory formation after mild COVID-19. TCRdb itself ran the 5' RACE reads through MiXCR, one entry per CDR3 protein. The top ten hold roughly 21% of the sample, which has about 320,000 distinct CDR3 sequences, 13% to 15% seen once. Specimen: PBMCs or a T cell subset sorted from them (not recorded which). The receptors were gathered from a man aged 18 to 30 who had mild COVID-19 (a few samples of this study predate the infection). Cell type and time point are not known.

A few counts support this clonotype. The gene calls are TRBV7-8 and TRBJ2-3; TRBD2 matches at 8 bases. V lost 1 base and J lost 3; bases outside the gene matches: 3. Germline CDR1 and CDR2: SGHVS and FQNEAQ. This CDR3 comprises 15 residues. In DNA, the CDR3 is TGTGCCAGCAGCTTAGAAGCGGGGGCGACAGATACGCAGTATTTT. Its protein product is CASSLEAGATDTQYF.

This clonotype has only a few counts. CDR3 nucleotides: TGCAGTGCTCCTGATCCCTCAGATACGCAGTATTTT. Translated: CSAPDPSDTQYF. This chain uses TRBV20-1 with TRBJ2-3; D not certain. Per the germline V gene, CDR1 is DFQATT and CDR2 is SNEGSKA (reference sequence). Trimming took off 5 bases at V and 4 bases at J, with 10 bases between the two ends. The CDR3 extends over 12 amino acids.

This clonotype was detected a few times. J is TRBJ1-4 and V is TRBV7-9; D is ambiguous. Germline assignment: CDR1 SEHNR and CDR2 FQNEAQ (reference sequence). This CDR3 region has 15 residues. V gave up 0 bases and J gave up 0 bases, with 5 bases separating them. Here the CDR3 reads CASSLAGATNEKLFF. The CDR3 DNA sequence: TGTGCCAGCAGCTTAGCGGGAGCAACTAATGAAAAACTGTTTTTT.

The V gene is TRBV9, the J gene TRBJ1-5; 7 positions agree with TRBD1. The CDR3 loop spans 14 amino acids. Unmatched junction bases numbered 6, after V lost 4 bases and J lost 5 bases. Germline V CDR1 and CDR2: SGDLS, YYNGEE. This chain's CDR3 is CASSPGQQYQPQHF. Written as DNA, the CDR3 is TGTGCCAGCAGCCCGGGACAGCAATATCAGCCCCAGCATTTT.

This chain connects TRBV12-3 or TRBV12-4 to TRBJ1-5, with D possibly matching TRBD1 (5 bases). V lost 6 bases, J lost 2 bases, and 14 bases lay in between. CDR3 length equals 15 residues. CDR3 protein: CASSQRQGRNQPQHF. DNA of the CDR3: TGTGCCAGCAGCCAGAGGCAGGGCCGCAATCAGCCCCAGCATTTT.

The CDR3 DNA sequence: TGCGCCAGCAGCTTGAGGGCATCCGGGGAGCTGTTTTTT. It specifies CASSLRASGELFF. The rearrangement uses TRBV5-1 and TRBJ2-2, with D unresolved. Germline V gene sequence: CDR1 SGHRS, CDR2 YFSETQ. V was cut by 1 base and J by 6 bases, with 7 bases left in between. This CDR3 is 13 amino acids long.

The chain couples TRBV6-2 or TRBV6-3 to TRBJ2-5; 7 bases map to TRBD1. Germline CDR1 is MNHEY and CDR2 is SVGEGT. The CDR3 runs to 15 residues. V shed 5 bases, J shed 5 bases, and the junction held 11 bases outside the gene matches. CDR3 sequence reads: CASSRLTGARETQYF. CDR3 nucleotides: TGTGCCAGCAGTCGTCTAACAGGGGCCCGGGAGACCCAGTACTTC.

In nucleotides, the CDR3 is TGCGCCAGCAGCCTGACAGGGAGCGACATTCAGTACTTC. Its translation: CASSLTGSDIQYF. This chain uses TRBV5-1 with TRBJ2-4; 7 positions agree with TRBD1. Germline V gene data show CDR1 as SGHRS and CDR2 as YFSETQ. The CDR3 contains 13 residues. The trim removed 4 bases at V and 8 bases at J, leaving 6 bases unmatched. Full variable domain (outside the CDR3, taken from reference TRBV5-1 and TRBJ2-4): KAGVTQTPRYLIKTRGQQVTLSCSPISGHRSVSWYQQTPGQGLQFLFEYFSETQRNKGNFPGRFSGRQFSNSRSEMNVSTLELGDSALYLCASSLTGSDIQYFGAGTRLSVL.

The genes are TRBV7-3 and TRBJ1-1; TRBD1 might be the D (5 bases). The CDR3 length is 14 residues. From germline, CDR1 is SGHTA and CDR2 FQGTGA. V lost 2 bases to trimming and J lost 1 base, with 8 bases between them. The CDR3 DNA is TGTGCCAGCAGCTTATATGGGGGGAACACTGAAGCTTTCTTT. This translates into CASSLYGGNTEAFF.

This rearrangement joins TRBV29-1 to TRBJ1-2; TRBD1 is a possible D gene (5 bases). The CDR3 runs to 15 residues. Trimming took 2 bases from V and 2 from J, leaving 15 bases between them. In germline, CDR1 is SQVTM, CDR2 ANQGSEA. The CDR3 DNA reads TGCAGCGTTGAACATGGGGGTACTGAGAACTATGGCTACACCTTC. This encodes CSVEHGGTENYGYTF.

This clonotype was found a few times. The chain links TRBV20-1 to TRBJ2-5; 7 nucleotides agree with TRBD1. V lost 1 base and J lost 2; bases outside the gene matches: 4. The CDR3 has 14 amino acids. Germline CDR1 DFQATT, CDR2 SNEGSKA (reference sequence). CDR3 amino acids: CSARASTGQETQYF. CDR3 nucleotides: TGCAGTGCTAGAGCGTCGACAGGGCAAGAGACCCAGTACTTC.

The chain recombines TRBV5-6 with TRBJ2-1, with no clear D. The CDR3 is 15 amino acids. Germline lookup yields CDR1 SGHDT and CDR2 YYEEEE. Trimming took off 4 bases at V and 3 bases at J, with 14 bases between the two ends. The CDR3 region has the DNA TGTGCCAGCAGCCCTGTTCCCATCGGCTACAATGAGCAGTTCTTC. Translated: CASSPVPIGYNEQFF. The full variable domain, with the rest looked up from reference TRBV5-6 and TRBJ2-1, is DAGVTQSPTHLIKTRGQQVTLRCSPKSGHDTVSWYQQALGQGPQFIFQYYEEEERQRGNFPDRFSGHQFPNYSSELNVNALLLGDSALYLCASSPVPIGYNEQFFGPGTRLTVL.

The rearrangement joins TRBV5-1 to TRBJ1-1; D not certain. This CDR3 is built from 13 residues. The V gene's germline CDR1 is SGHRS and CDR2 YFSETQ. With 2 bases removed from V and 3 bases from J, the gap between germline ends came to 8 bases. CDR3 sequence (DNA): TGCGCCAGCAGCTTCTCCGAGTACACTGAAGCTTTCTTT. Translation: CASSFSEYTEAFF.

This clonotype has only a few counts. The chain links TRBV29-1 to TRBJ2-3; no clear D. The CDR3 runs to 13 residues. Germline-derived CDR1 and CDR2 are SQVTM and ANQGSEA. Trimming removed 4 bases from V and 7 bases from J, with 15 bases in between. CDR3 loop: CSVAVRAPHTQYF. CDR3 DNA sequence: TGCAGCGTTGCAGTCCGGGCCCCACATACGCAGTATTTT.

This chain connects TRBV12-3 or TRBV12-4 to TRBJ2-1, with 8 bases lining up with TRBD1. The V segment lost 6 bases and the J segment 9 bases; nucleotides outside the gene matches: 7. The CDR3 spans 13 residues. The CDR3 coding sequence is TGTGCCAGCAGCCAGGGGGCTTCAGGTGAGCAGTTCTTC. Translating it yields CASSQGASGEQFF.

The sample holds a few counts of this clonotype. The chain joins TRBV5-4 to TRBJ2-1; 12 positions agree with TRBD2. The V gene's germline CDR1 is SGHNT and CDR2 YYREEE (reference sequence). The CDR3 runs to 15 residues. J gave up 10 bases and V 0 bases, and 5 bases lay outside the gene matches. DNA for the CDR3: TGTGCCAGCAGCTTGGTTCTAGCGGGGGGGGACGAGCAGTTCTTC. Encoded protein: CASSLVLAGGDEQFF.

This clonotype occurred a few times. The chain recombines TRBV5-1 with TRBJ1-3, with a weak D call TRBD1 (5 bases). Between the trimmed V and J ends, which lost 1 base and 4 bases, there was a span of 21 bases. CDR1 and CDR2 (germline): SGHRS, YFSETQ. This CDR3 has 18 residues. CDR3 bases: TGCGCCAGCAGCTTGATGTTCGTCGGAGGGGCAGGGGGAAACACCATATATTTT. Its translation is CASSLMFVGGAGGNTIYF.

The chain uses TRBV20-1 and TRBJ2-7; TRBD2 agrees at 9 bases. The CDR3 extends over 14 amino acids. The V segment lost 2 bases and the J segment 2 bases; nucleotides outside the gene matches: 4. Germline CDR1 reads DFQATT; CDR2 reads SNEGSKA (reference sequence). The DNA of the CDR3 is TGCAGTGCTAGAAGACTAGCGGCCACCTACGAGCAGTACGTC. Translated: CSARRLAATYEQYV.

The chain combines TRBV5-1 with TRBJ1-5, with D perhaps TRBD1 (5 bases). V lost 0 bases and J 5 bases, leaving 15 bases between the germline ends. The CDR3 covers 16 residues. Per the germline V gene, CDR1 is SGHRS and CDR2 is YFSETQ. The DNA for the CDR3 is TGCGCCAGCAGCTTGGGGGGCGCAGGGTGGGATCAGCCCCAGCATTTT. Protein sequence: CASSLGGAGWDQPQHF.

Regarding this clonotype: Since no conserved phenylalanine or tryptophan closes the CDR3, a read error is the likely cause. The DNA is left out, because the CDR3 cannot be placed on it with certainty; the CDR3 is given as TCRdb lists it. The gene calls are TRBV6-2 or TRBV6-3 and TRBJ2-3; TRBD2 reflects the table's D call only, with no check against the DNA. Germline values: CDR1 MNHEY, CDR2 SVGEGT. Inclusive of both ends, the CDR3 amounts to 12 amino acids. This CDR3 reads CASRRLAGVVSL.

This chain joins TRBV12-3 or TRBV12-4 and TRBJ2-1; D is undetermined. V lost 2 bases and J 2 bases, leaving 10 bases between the germline ends. This CDR3 comprises 15 residues. The CDR3 region is CASSLIVGTYNEQFF. The CDR3 region has the DNA TGTGCCAGCAGTTTAATAGTGGGGACCTACAATGAGCAGTTCTTC.

This clonotype has more than one count but fewer than ten. CDR3 amino acids: CATSAHYYRGNQPQHF. CDR3 bases: TGTGCCACCAGTGCTCACTATTACAGGGGGAATCAGCCCCAGCATTTT. V and J are TRBV24-1 and TRBJ1-5; TRBD1 agrees at 8 bases. V dropped 5 bases and J dropped 4; count of bases not matched to a gene: 9. Germline lookup yields CDR1 KGHDR and CDR2 SFDVKD. This CDR3 is built from 16 residues.

This chain uses TRBV4-3 with TRBJ2-1, with TRBD2 identical over 8 bases. V trimming: 4 bases; J trimming: 8 bases; junction bases outside the gene matches: 10. Germline V gives CDR1 LGHNA, CDR2 YSLEER. CDR3 length: 15 amino acids. The CDR3 DNA follows: TGCGCCAGCAGCCTCTCGGGGCGGGGGGAATATGAGCAGTTCTTC. Translated, it gives CASSLSGRGEYEQFF.

The table lists this clonotype with a few counts. The V gene is TRBV6-5, the J gene TRBJ2-6, with D possibly being TRBD1 (6 bases). The germline V gene encodes CDR1 MNHEY and CDR2 SVGAGI. The V and J ends lost 7 bases and 0 bases respectively, with 16 bases between them. This CDR3 has 17 residues. Written as DNA, the CDR3 is TGTGCCAGCACCCCGGACAGCCTATTCTCTGGGGCCAACGTCCTGACTTTC. This encodes CASTPDSLFSGANVLTF.

At least ten counts were recorded for this clonotype. The chain recombines TRBV20-1 with TRBJ1-1; possible D gene TRBD1, 6 bases. Germline values: CDR1 DFQATT, CDR2 SNEGSKA (reference sequence). Trimming left V 5 bases short and J 3 bases short, with 16 bases between. The CDR3 has 14 amino acids. CDR3 in amino acids: CSAGGGSSDTEAFF. The CDR3 nucleotides are TGCAGTGCTGGGGGCGGGTCCTCCGACACTGAAGCTTTCTTT.

There are a few counts of this clonotype. The gene calls are TRBV5-4 and TRBJ2-3; D not certain. This CDR3 has 16 amino acids. Germline V gene lookup returns CDR1 SGHNT and CDR2 YYREEE (reference sequence). Between the trimmed V and J ends, which lost 1 base and 2 bases, there was a span of 14 bases. The CDR3 loop reads CASSLTRGGYTDTQYF. In DNA, the CDR3 is TGTGCCAGCAGCTTGACCCGAGGCGGCTACACAGATACGCAGTATTTT.